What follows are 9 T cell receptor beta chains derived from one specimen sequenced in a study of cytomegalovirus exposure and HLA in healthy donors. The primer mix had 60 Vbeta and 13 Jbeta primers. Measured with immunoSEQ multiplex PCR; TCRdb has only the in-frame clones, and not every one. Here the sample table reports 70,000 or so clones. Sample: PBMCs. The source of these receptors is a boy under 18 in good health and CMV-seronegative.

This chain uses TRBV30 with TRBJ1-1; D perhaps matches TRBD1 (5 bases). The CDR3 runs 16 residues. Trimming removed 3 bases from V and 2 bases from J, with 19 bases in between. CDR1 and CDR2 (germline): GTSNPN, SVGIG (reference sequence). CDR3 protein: CAWSTGTMGGNTEAFF. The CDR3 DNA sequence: TGTGCCTGGAGCACGGGGACCATGGGGGGAAACACTGAAGCTTTCTTT.

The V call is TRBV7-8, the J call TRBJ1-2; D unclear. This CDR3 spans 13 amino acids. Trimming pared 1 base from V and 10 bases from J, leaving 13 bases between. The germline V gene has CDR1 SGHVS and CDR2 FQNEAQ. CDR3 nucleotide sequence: TGTGCCAGCAGCTTAGGGGCCCGTGAACCCTACACCTTC. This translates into CASSLGAREPYTF.

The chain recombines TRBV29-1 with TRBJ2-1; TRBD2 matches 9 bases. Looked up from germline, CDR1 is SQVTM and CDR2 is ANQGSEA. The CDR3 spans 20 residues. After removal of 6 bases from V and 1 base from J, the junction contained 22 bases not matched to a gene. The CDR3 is CSVLEDRLAESLGSYNEQFF. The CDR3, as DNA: TGCAGCGTCCTCGAAGATAGACTAGCGGAATCCCTGGGGTCCTACAATGAGCAGTTCTTC.

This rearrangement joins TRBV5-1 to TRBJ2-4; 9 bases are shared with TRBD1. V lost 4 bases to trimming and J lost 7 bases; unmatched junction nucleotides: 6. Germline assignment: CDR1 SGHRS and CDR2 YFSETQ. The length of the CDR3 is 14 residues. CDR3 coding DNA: TGCGCCAGCAGCCTGGAGACAGGGGGGAACATTCAGTACTTC. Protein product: CASSLETGGNIQYF. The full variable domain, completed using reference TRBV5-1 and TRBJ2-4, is KAGVTQTPRYLIKTRGQQVTLSCSPISGHRSVSWYQQTPGQGLQFLFEYFSETQRNKGNFPGRFSGRQFSNSRSEMNVSTLELGDSALYLCASSLETGGNIQYFGAGTRLSVL.

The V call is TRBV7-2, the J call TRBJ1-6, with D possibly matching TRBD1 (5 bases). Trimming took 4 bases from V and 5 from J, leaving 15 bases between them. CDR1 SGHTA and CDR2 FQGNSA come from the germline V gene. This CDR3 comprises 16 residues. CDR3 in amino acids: CASSSQGVPNNSPLHF. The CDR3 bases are TGTGCCAGCAGCTCTCAGGGCGTTCCCAATAATTCACCCCTCCACTTT.

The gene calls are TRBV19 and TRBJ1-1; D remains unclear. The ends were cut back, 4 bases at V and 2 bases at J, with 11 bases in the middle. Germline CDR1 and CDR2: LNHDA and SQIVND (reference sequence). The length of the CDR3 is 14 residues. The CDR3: CASSRVGANTEAFF. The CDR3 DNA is TGTGCCAGTAGTAGGGTGGGAGCCAACACTGAAGCTTTCTTT.

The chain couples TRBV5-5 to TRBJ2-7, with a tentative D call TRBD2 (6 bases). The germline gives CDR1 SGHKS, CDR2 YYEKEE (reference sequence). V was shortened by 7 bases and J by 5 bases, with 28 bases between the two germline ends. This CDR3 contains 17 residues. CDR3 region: CASRPEGYRDSSHEQYF. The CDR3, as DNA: TGTGCCAGCCGACCTGAGGGGTACCGGGACTCTTCCCACGAGCAGTACTTC.

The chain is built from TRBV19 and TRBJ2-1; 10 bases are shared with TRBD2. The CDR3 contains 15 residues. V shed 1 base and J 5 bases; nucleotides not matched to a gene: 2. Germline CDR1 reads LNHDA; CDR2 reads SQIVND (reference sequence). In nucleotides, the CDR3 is TGTGCCAGTAGTATAGCTAGCGGGAGCGACAATGAGCAGTTCTTC. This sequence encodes CASSIASGSDNEQFF.

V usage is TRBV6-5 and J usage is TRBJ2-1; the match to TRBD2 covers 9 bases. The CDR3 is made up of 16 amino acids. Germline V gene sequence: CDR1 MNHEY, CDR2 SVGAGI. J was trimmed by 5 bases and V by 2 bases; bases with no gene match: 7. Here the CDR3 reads CASSYRGGRADNEQFF. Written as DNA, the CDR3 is TGTGCCAGCAGTTACAGAGGCGGGAGGGCCGACAATGAGCAGTTCTTC.